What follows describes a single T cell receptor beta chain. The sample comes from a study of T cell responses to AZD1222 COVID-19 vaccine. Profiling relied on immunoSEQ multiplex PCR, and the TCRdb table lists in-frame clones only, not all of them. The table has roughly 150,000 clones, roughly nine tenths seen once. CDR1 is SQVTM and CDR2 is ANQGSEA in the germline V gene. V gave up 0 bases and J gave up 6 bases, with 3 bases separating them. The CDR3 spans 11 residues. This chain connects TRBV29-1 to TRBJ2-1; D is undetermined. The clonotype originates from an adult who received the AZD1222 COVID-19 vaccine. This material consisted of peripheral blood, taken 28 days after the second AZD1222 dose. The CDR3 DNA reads TGCAGCGTTGAAGACAGCAATGAGCAGTTCTTC. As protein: CSVEDSNEQFF.